Following are 21 T cell receptor beta chains from one sample sequenced in a study of T cells in Graves' hyperthyroidism and ophthalmopathy. The TCR beta CDR3 regions underwent amplification using RNA transcripts as the source. Primed by the HTBI set, a first-round RT-PCR was run on the TCR CDR3. A single record per CDR3 protein comes from TCRdb applying MiXCR to the multiplex PCR reads. The data contain about 180,000 distinct CDR3 sequences, about 18% of them singletons. Sequencing was carried out using blood. The receptors come from a woman in her fifties or sixties with Graves' hyperthyroidism.

The chain joins TRBV7-3 to TRBJ1-2; TRBD1 agrees at 8 bases. J gave up 3 bases and V 5 bases, and 8 bases lay outside the gene matches. Germline V lookup: CDR1 SGHTA, CDR2 FQGTGA. This CDR3 has 15 amino acids. CDR3 nucleotides: TGTGCCAGCAGCCCAACAGGGGGGTACGACTATGGCTACACCTTC. This codes for CASSPTGGYDYGYTF.

In this sample, this clonotype turned up many times. The chain recombines TRBV15 with TRBJ2-4, with D tentatively TRBD1 (5 bases). Germline V CDR1 and CDR2: LNHNV, YYDKDF (reference sequence). Trimming shortened V by 3 bases and J by 6 bases, and 9 bases separated the two germline ends. The CDR3 covers 13 residues. In nucleotides, the CDR3 is TGTGCCACCAGCAGTGGGGCCTCAAACATTCAGTACTTC. Encoded protein: CATSSGASNIQYF.

This clonotype was recorded at least ten times. The chain joins TRBV13 to TRBJ1-6; 10 bases are a match to TRBD1. CDR1 is PRHDT, CDR2 FYEKMQ, per germline (reference sequence). V was pared by 3 bases and J by 12 bases, with 8 bases of the junction left unmatched. The CDR3 sequence is 15 residues long. CDR3 protein: CASSFGTGERGPLHF. The CDR3 DNA reads as TGTGCCAGCAGCTTCGGGACAGGGGAACGGGGACCCCTCCACTTT.

The sample holds many counts of this clonotype. The chain combines TRBV19 with TRBJ2-1; D remains ambiguous. The V and J ends lost 5 bases and 7 bases respectively, with 12 bases between them. CDR1 LNHDA and CDR2 SQIVND come from the germline V gene (reference sequence). CDR3 size: 13 residues. The CDR3 DNA sequence: TGTGCCAGTAGTCGTTCGGTTAGGAATGAGCAGTTCTTC. This translates into CASSRSVRNEQFF.

This clonotype has a count of ten or more. The genes are TRBV12-3 or TRBV12-4 and TRBJ2-5; D is unresolved. This CDR3 spans 12 amino acids. Trimming took off 3 bases at V and 11 bases at J, with 13 bases between the two ends. The CDR3 is CASSLSRTGQYF. The CDR3 coding sequence is TGTGCCAGCAGTTTGAGTCGGACCGGACAGTACTTC.

The genes are TRBV14 and TRBJ2-3; D gene ambiguous. V shed 3 bases and J shed 2 bases, with 9 bases lying between them. The germline CDR1 and CDR2 sequences are SGHDN and FVKESK. The CDR3 totals 14 residues. The CDR3 here is CASSHQSYTDTQYF. The CDR3 region has the DNA TGTGCCAGCAGCCACCAATCCTACACAGATACGCAGTATTTT.

At least ten counts were recorded for this clonotype. The CDR3 DNA sequence: TGTGCCACCAGTGACCAGAGTAAATTCTATGGCTACACCTTC. It encodes CATSDQSKFYGYTF. V is TRBV24-1 and J is TRBJ1-2; unclear D gene. The CDR3 is 14 residues long. The germline V and J ends were trimmed by 4 bases and 4 bases, with 12 bases remaining between them. The V gene's germline CDR1 is KGHDR and CDR2 SFDVKD.

The rearrangement joins TRBV4-1 to TRBJ1-3; 7 nucleotides match TRBD1. This CDR3 is built from 15 residues. The germline gives CDR1 MGHRA, CDR2 YSYEKL. The V gene end was trimmed by 3 bases and the J gene end by 3 bases; junction bases not matched to a gene: 5. The CDR3 nucleotides are TGCGCCAGCAGCCAGGCCTGGACAGGTGGAAACACCATATATTTT. As protein: CASSQAWTGGNTIYF.

This chain connects TRBV27 to TRBJ2-3; 10 nucleotides align to TRBD2. Germline V gene data show CDR1 as MNHEY and CDR2 as SMNVEV (reference sequence). This CDR3 contains 17 residues. Germline trimming cut 6 bases from V and 0 bases from J; bases unmatched to any gene: 9. The CDR3, as DNA: TGTGCCAGCAGCACGAATAGCGGGGGGCAGAGCACAGATACGCAGTATTTT. As protein: CASSTNSGGQSTDTQYF.

This clonotype came up many times. V and J are TRBV24-1 and TRBJ1-1, with unresolved D. The CDR3 sequence is 15 residues long. Germline values: CDR1 KGHDR, CDR2 SFDVKD. V gave up 1 base and J gave up 1 base, with 9 bases separating them. CDR3 bases: TGTGCCACCAGTGATTTAGGGTCCGAGAACACTGAAGCTTTCTTT. Translating it yields CATSDLGSENTEAFF.

In this sample, this clonotype turned up many times. The CDR3 region has the DNA TGTGCCAGCAGTGACAAGGGAAGGGAGCAGTACTTC. Its protein product is CASSDKGREQYF. This chain links TRBV2 with TRBJ2-7; D gene uncertain. The CDR3 is 12 amino acids. Germline CDR1 SNHLY, CDR2 FYNNEI. The V gene lost 3 bases and the J gene lost 7 bases, with 10 bases spanning the gap.

The J gene is TRBJ1-2, the V gene TRBV20-1; 9 nucleotides line up with TRBD1. With 6 bases clipped from V and 8 bases from J, the junction kept 7 bases outside the gene matches. The CDR3 loop spans 12 amino acids. Germline-derived CDR1 and CDR2 are DFQATT and SNEGSKA (reference sequence). CDR3 sequence (DNA): TGCAGTGCCGAGGGGACAGGGCCCGGCTACACCTTC. This encodes CSAEGTGPGYTF.

The V gene is TRBV7-2, the J gene TRBJ2-2, with 14 bases matching TRBD2. Germline assignment: CDR1 SGHTA and CDR2 FQGNSA. This CDR3 has 19 residues. The V and J ends lost 5 bases and 1 base, in that order; junction bases with no gene match: 9. This chain's CDR3 is CASSAQSGLAGVNTGELFF. For the CDR3, the DNA is TGTGCCAGCAGCGCTCAATCGGGACTAGCGGGGGTGAACACCGGGGAGCTGTTTTTT.

This clonotype was counted at least ten times. This chain uses TRBV18 with TRBJ1-5; TRBD1 matches 9 bases. V trimming: 3 bases; J trimming: 6 bases; junction bases outside the gene matches: 9. The CDR3 consists of 16 residues. CDR1 KGHSH and CDR2 LQKENI come from the germline V gene. The chain's CDR3 is CASSPRDREVPQPQHF. Written as DNA, the CDR3 is TGTGCCAGCTCACCTCGGGACAGGGAGGTACCTCAGCCCCAGCATTTT.

In its sample, this clonotype was seen once. V usage is TRBV7-6 and J usage is TRBJ2-5; tentative D call: TRBD2 (6 bases). Trimming stripped 5 bases from V and 5 bases from J, with 9 bases between. This CDR3 has 12 residues. Germline V gene data show CDR1 as SGHVS and CDR2 as FNYEAQ. The CDR3 region has the DNA TGTGCCAGCAGCGGGGAGGAGGAGACCCAGTACTTC. Translation gives CASSGEEETQYF.

This clonotype was counted ten times or more. The chain combines TRBV6-6 with TRBJ1-1; TRBD1 might be the D (5 bases). This CDR3 contains 16 residues. Germline values: CDR1 MNHNY, CDR2 SVGAGI (reference sequence). Between the trimmed V and J ends, which lost 0 bases and 1 base, there was a span of 12 bases. The CDR3 DNA is TGTGCCAGCAGTTACTCCAACAGGCCGGGGAACACTGAAGCTTTCTTT. As protein: CASSYSNRPGNTEAFF.

This clonotype showed up just a few times. A much more abundant neighbour one base away suggests this may be a read error. This chain uses TRBV11-2 with TRBJ1-2, with 7 nucleotides matching TRBD1. Germline CDR1 reads SGHAT; CDR2 reads FQNNGV. There are 14 residues in the CDR3. CDR3 residues: CASNLVGTDYGYTF. In DNA form, the CDR3 reads TGTGCCAGCAACTTAGTTGGGACAGATTATGGCTACACCTTC.

This clonotype has a count of ten or more. The chain carries TRBV5-5 and TRBJ2-3, with D tentatively TRBD1 or TRBD2 (6 bases each). The CDR3 sequence is 16 residues long. The V end was cut by 2 bases, the J end by 2 bases, with 15 bases between. Per germline, CDR1 SGHKS and CDR2 YYEKEE (reference sequence). CDR3 loop: CASSLGGPRPTDTQYF. The CDR3 DNA follows: TGTGCCAGCAGCTTAGGGGGGCCCAGACCCACAGATACGCAGTATTTT.

This clonotype was recorded many times. The gene calls are TRBV20-1 and TRBJ1-2, with D perhaps matching TRBD1 (5 bases). Trimming pared 3 bases from V and 7 bases from J, leaving 21 bases between. This CDR3 comprises 15 residues. Germline values: CDR1 DFQATT, CDR2 SNEGSKA (reference sequence). The CDR3 is CSASSGRQLFGGYTF. CDR3 sequence (DNA): TGCAGTGCTAGCTCGGGACGGCAGCTATTTGGTGGCTACACCTTC.

This clonotype occurred many times. V and J are TRBV6-1 and TRBJ2-1; 10 bases align to TRBD2. Germline V gene data show CDR1 as MNHNS and CDR2 as SASEGT. V gave up 5 bases and J gave up 1 base; unmatched junction bases: 11. This CDR3 contains 18 residues. This CDR3 is CASSRSLAGEPSYNEQFF. CDR3 nucleotides: TGTGCCAGCAGTCGTTCTCTAGCGGGGGAGCCGTCCTACAATGAGCAGTTCTTC.

The gene calls are TRBV3-1 and TRBJ2-5; either TRBD1 or TRBD2 may supply D (6 bases each). The CDR3 contains 15 residues. Germline values: CDR1 LGHDT, CDR2 YNNKEL (reference sequence). V dropped 2 bases and J dropped 3 bases, with 13 bases sitting between them. CDR3 coding DNA: TGTGCCAGCAGCCAATTCGACGGGGGCAAAGAGACCCAGTACTTC. Its translation: CASSQFDGGKETQYF.